Sequencing of this T cell receptor beta chain was carried out in a study of blood T cells in healthy people across ages. The CDR3 consists of 16 residues. J gave up 4 bases and V 6 bases, and 10 bases lay outside the gene matches. Germline CDR1 reads MDHEN; CDR2 reads SYDVKM. The second PCR ran roughly 7 to 12 cycles with a sample-barcoded 5' primer and J-beta primers. TCRdb reanalysed the 5' RACE reads using MiXCR and keeps one entry per CDR3 protein. The sample comprises about 1.1 million distinct CDR3 sequences, less than 45% of which are singletons, and about an eighth rests with the top ten. The chain links TRBV28 to TRBJ2-1; 9 positions agree with TRBD1. The sample was blood. The sequence came from a man aged 18 to 35 in good health. The CDR3 loop is CASRETGTGFYNEQFF. DNA of the CDR3: TGTGCCAGCAGAGAAACCGGGACAGGGTTTTACAATGAGCAGTTCTTC. The full variable domain, in which reference TRBV28 and TRBJ2-1 provide the parts outside the CDR3, is DVKVTQSSRYLVKRTGEKVFLECVQDMDHENMFWYRQDPGLGLRLIYFSYDVKMKEKGDIPEGYSVSREKKERFSLILESASTNQTSMYLCASRETGTGFYNEQFFGPGTRLTVL.